These 25 T cell receptor beta chains were all obtained from the same sample, sequenced in a study of blood T cell repertoires in COVID-19. The repertoire was sequenced with immunoSEQ multiplex PCR; TCRdb's copy has only in-frame clones and lacks some. The repertoire holds 75,000 to 90,000 clones, with 75% to 90% as singletons. The sequencing sample was made of peripheral blood. The receptor source for this set is a woman aged 40 to 55 with active or convalescent COVID-19.

The chain recombines TRBV9 with TRBJ2-7, with 7 positions matching TRBD1. J lost 5 bases, V lost 1 base, and 6 bases had no gene match. The V gene's germline CDR1 is SGDLS and CDR2 YYNGEE. The CDR3 is made up of 14 amino acids. The DNA of the CDR3 is TGTGCCAGCAGCGTATCTCCACAGGGGCACGAGCAGTACTTC. Translated, it gives CASSVSPQGHEQYF. The full variable domain, its missing parts supplied by reference TRBV9 and TRBJ2-7, is DSGVTQTPKHLITATGQRVTLRCSPRSGDLSVYWYQQSLDQGLQFLIQYYNGEERAKGNILERFSAQQFPDLHSELNLSSLELGDSALYFCASSVSPQGHEQYFGPGTRLTVT.

Worth noting for this clone: Distinct nucleotide sequences in the sample also encode this CDR3. This chain connects TRBV4-3 to TRBJ2-7; 8 nucleotides align to TRBD1. With V trimmed by 3 bases and J by 0 bases, 1 base remained unmatched. CDR1 is LGHNA and CDR2 is YSLEER in the germline V gene. The CDR3 is 14 amino acids. CDR3 sequence (DNA): TGCGCCAGCAGCCAGGACAGGGCCTCCTACGAGCAGTACTTC. It yields the protein CASSQDRASYEQYF.

The rearrangement links TRBV5-4 to TRBJ2-1; tentatively, D is TRBD1 (5 bases). The CDR3 has 12 residues. Germline V lookup: CDR1 SGHNT, CDR2 YYREEE (reference sequence). V was trimmed by 4 bases and J by 6 bases, leaving 8 bases between them. Here the CDR3 reads CASSPQGNEQFF. CDR3 coding DNA: TGTGCCAGCAGCCCTCAGGGCAATGAGCAGTTCTTC. The full variable domain, with the rest looked up from reference TRBV5-4 and TRBJ2-1, is ETGVTQSPTHLIKTRGQQVTLRCSSQSGHNTVSWYQQALGQGPQFIFQYYREEENGRGNFPPRFSGLQFPNYSSELNVNALELDDSALYLCASSPQGNEQFFGPGTRLTVL.

V and J are TRBV29-1 and TRBJ1-1, with no clear D. CDR1 and CDR2 (germline): SQVTM, ANQGSEA. Trimming shortened V by 4 bases and J by 5 bases, and 5 bases separated the two germline ends. The CDR3 has 10 residues. CDR3 sequence reads: CSVAGTEAFF. CDR3 nucleotide sequence: TGCAGCGTTGCGGGGACTGAAGCTTTCTTT.

The CDR3 sequence is CASSVPNTGTGAYEQYF. The CDR3, as DNA: TGTGCCAGCAGCGTACCTAACACCGGGACAGGGGCCTACGAGCAGTACTTC. The J gene is TRBJ2-7, the V gene TRBV9; 10 bases are a match to TRBD1. Germline CDR1 reads SGDLS; CDR2 reads YYNGEE. The V segment lost 1 base and the J segment 2 bases; nucleotides outside the gene matches: 9. CDR3 length: 17 residues.

The chain links TRBV4-3 to TRBJ2-5; tentative D call: TRBD1 (8 bases). Germline V gene lookup returns CDR1 LGHNA and CDR2 YSLEER. The CDR3 is 15 amino acids. V lost 2 bases, J lost 3 bases, and 13 bases lay in between. CDR3 sequence (DNA): TGCGCCAGCAGCCAAAGGGGGGGACAGGAAGAGACCCAGTACTTC. Its translation: CASSQRGGQEETQYF.

This clone has ten or more counts. V and J are TRBV6-5 and TRBJ2-3; D not resolved. V was cut by 0 bases and J by 2 bases, with 12 bases left in between. This CDR3 contains 16 residues. Germline loops: CDR1 MNHEY, CDR2 SVGAGI. CDR3 amino acids: CASSYSSTEYTDTQYF. CDR3 DNA: TGTGCCAGCAGTTACTCGAGCACTGAATACACAGATACGCAGTATTTT.

The gene calls are TRBV3-1 (or the pseudogene TRBV3-2) and TRBJ2-5, with a possible D match to TRBD1 (5 bases). This CDR3 is 15 amino acids long. Germline CDR1 and CDR2: LGHDT and YNNKEL (reference sequence). V lost 1 base and J lost 3, with 12 bases in between. In nucleotides, the CDR3 is TGTGCCAGCAGCCAAGCCGACAGCCACGAAGAGACCCAGTACTTC. Amino acid sequence: CASSQADSHEETQYF.

This chain joins TRBV15 and TRBJ1-3; a weak D match, TRBD1 (5 bases). Germline V gene data show CDR1 as LNHNV and CDR2 as YYDKDF (reference sequence). The CDR3 runs to 15 residues. V was trimmed by 1 base and J by 8 bases, leaving 15 bases between them. The CDR3 sequence is CATSRVGGGTDTIYF. DNA of the CDR3: TGTGCCACCAGCAGAGTTGGGGGAGGGACGGACACCATATATTTT.

The rearrangement uses TRBV4-3 and TRBJ2-7, with 10 bases aligning to TRBD1. This CDR3 contains 17 residues. Germline V gene sequence: CDR1 LGHNA, CDR2 YSLEER. With 5 bases clipped from V and 2 bases from J, the junction kept 12 bases outside the gene matches. The CDR3 nucleotides read TGCGCCAGCAGCGAAAACCTGGGGACAGGGGACCCCTACGAGCAGTACTTC. Amino acid sequence: CASSENLGTGDPYEQYF.

The chain is built from TRBV11-2 and TRBJ2-3, with 10 bases fitting TRBD1. The CDR3 has 16 residues. Germline values: CDR1 SGHAT, CDR2 FQNNGV. Germline trimming cut 8 bases from V and 4 bases from J; bases unmatched to any gene: 12. DNA for the CDR3: TGTGCCAGCGGGGACGTGACAGGGGGCGCGCCAGATACGCAGTATTTT. Translating gives CASGDVTGGAPDTQYF.

The rearrangement joins TRBV6-5 to TRBJ1-6; D not certain. CDR3 length: 14 amino acids. Per germline, CDR1 MNHEY and CDR2 SVGAGI. V was shortened by 2 bases and J by 7 bases, with 9 bases between the two germline ends. CDR3 sequence: CASSYTGGNSPLHF. The CDR3 DNA reads TGTGCCAGCAGTTACACGGGTGGAAATTCACCCCTCCACTTT.

A single count supports this clone. The chain has TRBV18 and TRBJ2-5, with 9 bases lining up with TRBD1. The V segment lost 1 base and the J segment 5 bases; nucleotides outside the gene matches: 5. Germline CDR1 reads KGHSH; CDR2 reads LQKENI. The length of the CDR3 is 15 residues. For the CDR3, the DNA is TGTGCCAGCTCACCACTGGGACAGGGCCTGGAGACCCAGTACTTC. It yields the protein CASSPLGQGLETQYF.

The chain carries TRBV9 and TRBJ2-2; D gene unclear. V dropped 5 bases and J dropped 7 bases, with 9 bases sitting between them. CDR3 length: 12 amino acids. Germline CDR1 is SGDLS and CDR2 is YYNGEE. This CDR3 reads CASRANHGELFF. CDR3 DNA sequence: TGTGCCAGCAGGGCCAATCACGGGGAGCTGTTTTTT. The full variable domain, its missing parts supplied by reference TRBV9 and TRBJ2-2, is DSGVTQTPKHLITATGQRVTLRCSPRSGDLSVYWYQQSLDQGLQFLIQYYNGEERAKGNILERFSAQQFPDLHSELNLSSLELGDSALYFCASRANHGELFFGEGSRLTVL.

This chain connects TRBV29-1 to TRBJ2-7; 9 bases match TRBD2. The V gene end was trimmed by 5 bases and the J gene end by 4 bases; junction bases not matched to a gene: 6. The germline gives CDR1 SQVTM, CDR2 ANQGSEA. The CDR3 has 13 residues. CDR3 bases: TGCAGCGTTCAGACTAGCGGACGGTACGAGCAGTACTTC. Residues: CSVQTSGRYEQYF.

The gene calls are TRBV5-4 and TRBJ2-7; D unresolved. The CDR3 totals 14 residues. The germline CDR1 and CDR2 sequences are SGHNT and YYREEE (reference sequence). Trimming removed 0 bases from V and 3 bases from J, with 10 bases in between. The CDR3 nucleotides read TGTGCCAGCAGCTTGGTTGGAGACGGCTACGAGCAGTACTTC. It encodes CASSLVGDGYEQYF.

The chain combines TRBV2 with TRBJ1-6; TRBD1 aligns across 8 bases. The trim removed 6 bases at V and 9 bases at J, leaving 13 bases unmatched. The CDR3 consists of 16 residues. Germline CDR1 reads SNHLY; CDR2 reads FYNNEI. The CDR3 reads CASSAGQDPIVSPLHF. In nucleotides, the CDR3 is TGTGCCAGCAGCGCGGGACAGGACCCTATAGTTTCACCCCTCCACTTT.

The rearrangement uses TRBV7-2 and TRBJ2-3; 7 positions agree with TRBD2. The V gene's germline CDR1 is SGHTA and CDR2 FQGNSA. The CDR3 consists of 17 residues. Trimming at V came to 2 bases and at J to 1 base, leaving 9 bases not matched to a gene. CDR3 sequence reads: CASSLPIVSGGTDTQYF. CDR3 DNA sequence: TGTGCCAGCAGCTTACCTATCGTCAGCGGGGGCACAGATACGCAGTATTTT.

V usage is TRBV4-1 and J usage is TRBJ1-4; D might be TRBD1 (6 bases). V lost 5 bases to trimming and J lost 6 bases, with 28 bases between them. This CDR3 is 19 amino acids long. Germline loops: CDR1 MGHRA, CDR2 YSYEKL. CDR3 DNA: TGCGCCAGCAGCACCCCCTCGACAGGAGGAAATTCAGTGGATGAAAAACTGTTTTTT. Translated: CASSTPSTGGNSVDEKLFF.

The rearrangement joins TRBV4-3 to TRBJ1-2, with 10 positions matching TRBD1. The V segment lost 4 bases and the J segment 3 bases; nucleotides outside the gene matches: 8. The CDR3 is 16 amino acids. The germline gives CDR1 LGHNA, CDR2 YSLEER. CDR3 amino acids: CASSRGQGLGDYGYTF. The CDR3 DNA reads as TGCGCCAGCAGCCGGGGACAGGGGTTGGGGGACTATGGCTACACCTTC.

The chain joins TRBV4-2 to TRBJ1-3; 8 nucleotides agree with TRBD1. The J segment lost 4 bases and the V segment lost 1 base, leaving 3 bases of the junction unmatched. From germline, CDR1 is LGHNA and CDR2 YNFKEQ. The CDR3 runs 15 residues. CDR3 in amino acids: CASSQATGEGNTIYF. In DNA, the CDR3 is TGTGCCAGCAGCCAAGCGACAGGGGAGGGAAACACCATATATTTT.

This chain connects TRBV5-1 to TRBJ2-7; no reliable D call. In germline, CDR1 is SGHRS, CDR2 YFSETQ. V lost 0 bases, J lost 8 bases, and 18 bases lay in between. This CDR3 has 15 amino acids. The CDR3 nucleotides read TGCGCCAGCAGCTTGGCGGATGGTCGTTTAGACAAGCAGTACTTC. Translated: CASSLADGRLDKQYF. Combining the CDR3 with reference TRBV5-1 and TRBJ2-7 gives the whole variable domain KAGVTQTPRYLIKTRGQQVTLSCSPISGHRSVSWYQQTPGQGLQFLFEYFSETQRNKGNFPGRFSGRQFSNSRSEMNVSTLELGDSALYLCASSLADGRLDKQYFGPGTRLTVT.

This chain uses TRBV28 with TRBJ2-7; no reliable D call. The V gene's germline CDR1 is MDHEN and CDR2 SYDVKM. Trimming left V 5 bases short and J 9 bases short, with 20 bases between. This CDR3 is built from 14 residues. The CDR3 region has the DNA TGTGCCAGCAGTCCCACTGCCAACACGCTAGGGCAGTACTTC. Its protein product is CASSPTANTLGQYF. The full variable domain, with the rest looked up from reference TRBV28 and TRBJ2-7, is DVKVTQSSRYLVKRTGEKVFLECVQDMDHENMFWYRQDPGLGLRLIYFSYDVKMKEKGDIPEGYSVSREKKERFSLILESASTNQTSMYLCASSPTANTLGQYFGPGTRLTVT.

The sample holds a few counts of this clone. The chain couples TRBV19 to TRBJ2-3; 9 bases line up with TRBD2. CDR3 length equals 15 residues. Trimming cost V 4 bases and J 5 bases; bases outside gene matches: 7. Per the germline V gene, CDR1 is LNHDA and CDR2 is SQIVND (reference sequence). The CDR3 DNA reads TGTGCCAGTAGTAAGGCGGGGGGGCTTGGAGATACGCAGTATTTT. This sequence encodes CASSKAGGLGDTQYF.

The chain combines TRBV27 with TRBJ2-3; 14 bases are a match to TRBD2. From germline, CDR1 is MNHEY and CDR2 SMNVEV (reference sequence). The CDR3 has 18 residues. V lost 4 bases and J lost 4; bases outside the gene matches: 10. CDR3 DNA sequence: TGTGCCAGCAGTTCGACTAGCGGGGGGGCCTCTTACGCAGATACGCAGTATTTT. This encodes CASSSTSGGASYADTQYF.